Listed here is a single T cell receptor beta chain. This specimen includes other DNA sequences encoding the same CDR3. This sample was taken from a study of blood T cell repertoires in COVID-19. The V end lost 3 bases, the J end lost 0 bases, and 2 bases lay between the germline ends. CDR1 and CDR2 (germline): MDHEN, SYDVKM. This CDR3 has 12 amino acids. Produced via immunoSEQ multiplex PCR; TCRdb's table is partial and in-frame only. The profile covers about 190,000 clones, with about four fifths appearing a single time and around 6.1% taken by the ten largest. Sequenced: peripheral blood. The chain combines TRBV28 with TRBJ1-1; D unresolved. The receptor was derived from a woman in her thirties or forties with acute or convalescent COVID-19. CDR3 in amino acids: CASSFMNTEAFF. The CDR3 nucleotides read TGTGCCAGCAGTTTTATGAACACTGAAGCTTTCTTT.